This TCR beta chain was captured by sequencing in a study of vaccination effects on CD4 cells after COVID-19. In germline, CDR1 is SNHLY, CDR2 FYNNEI. Trimming removed 7 bases from V and 3 bases from J, with 15 bases in between. This CDR3 region has 15 residues. This table comes from immunoSEQ multiplex PCR, and its TCRdb copy is limited to in-frame clones, with some not included. The repertoire includes tens of thousands of clones, 55% to 85% of them detected once, and 1% to 1.5% sits in the top ten. Antigen-specific CD4+ T cells were expanded with viral peptide pools in the ViraFEST assay before sequencing. After around nine days in culture, the CD4+ T cells were isolated. Vaccination of participants consisted of two doses of either the BNT162b2 or mRNA-1273 vaccine. Vaccine recipients, nucleocapsid antibody negative, had no prior SARS-CoV-2 infection. A half-medium replacement with IL-2 medium was carried out on days 3 and 7.

Notes on this clone: Its antigen is as yet unknown.

The chain combines TRBV2 with TRBJ1-4; D is unresolved. The specimen comprised CD4+ T cells from PBMCs cultured with HCoV-229E spike peptides, sampled after COVID-19 vaccination. This receptor was taken from a human donor who received a COVID-19 vaccine. The CDR3: CASNSYGESNEKLFF. CDR3 in DNA: TGTGCCAGCAATTCTTATGGCGAGTCTAATGAAAAACTGTTTTTT.